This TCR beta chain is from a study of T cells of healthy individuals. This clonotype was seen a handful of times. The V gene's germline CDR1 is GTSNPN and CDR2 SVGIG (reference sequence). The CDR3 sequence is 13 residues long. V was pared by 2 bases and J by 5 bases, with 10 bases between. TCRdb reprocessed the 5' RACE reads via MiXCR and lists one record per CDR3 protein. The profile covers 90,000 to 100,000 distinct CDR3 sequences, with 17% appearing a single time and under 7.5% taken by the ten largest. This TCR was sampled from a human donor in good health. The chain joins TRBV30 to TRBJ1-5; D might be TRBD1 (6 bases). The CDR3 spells CAWSQSGDQPQHF. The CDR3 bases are TGTGCCTGGAGTCAGTCAGGGGATCAGCCCCAGCATTTT.